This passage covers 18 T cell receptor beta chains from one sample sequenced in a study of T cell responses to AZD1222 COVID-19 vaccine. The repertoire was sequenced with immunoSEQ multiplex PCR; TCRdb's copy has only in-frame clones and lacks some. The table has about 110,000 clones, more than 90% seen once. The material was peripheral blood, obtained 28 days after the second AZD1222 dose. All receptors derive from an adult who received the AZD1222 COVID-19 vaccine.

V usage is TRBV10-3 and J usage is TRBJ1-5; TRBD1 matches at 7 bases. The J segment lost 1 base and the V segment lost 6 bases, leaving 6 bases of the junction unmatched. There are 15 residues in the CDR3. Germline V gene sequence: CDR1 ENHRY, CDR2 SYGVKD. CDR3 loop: CAIRESGGSNQPQHF. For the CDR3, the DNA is TGTGCCATCAGAGAATCAGGGGGAAGCAATCAGCCCCAGCATTTT.

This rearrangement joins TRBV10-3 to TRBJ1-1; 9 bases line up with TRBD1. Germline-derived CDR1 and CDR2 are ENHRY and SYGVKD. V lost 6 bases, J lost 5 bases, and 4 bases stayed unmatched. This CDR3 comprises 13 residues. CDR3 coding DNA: TGTGCCATCAGGGACAGGGGAGGGACTGAAGCTTTCTTT. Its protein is CAIRDRGGTEAFF.

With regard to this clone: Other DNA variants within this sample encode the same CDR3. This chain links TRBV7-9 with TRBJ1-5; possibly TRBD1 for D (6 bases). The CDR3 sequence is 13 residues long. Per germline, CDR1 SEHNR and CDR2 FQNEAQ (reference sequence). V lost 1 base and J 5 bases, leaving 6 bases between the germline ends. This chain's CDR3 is CASSLEGDQPQHF. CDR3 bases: TGTGCCAGCAGCTTAGAGGGGGATCAGCCCCAGCATTTT.

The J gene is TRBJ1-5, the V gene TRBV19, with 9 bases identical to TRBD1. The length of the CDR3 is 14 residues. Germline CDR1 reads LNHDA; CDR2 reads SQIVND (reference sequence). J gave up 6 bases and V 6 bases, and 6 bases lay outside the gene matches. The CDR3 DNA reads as TGTGCCAGTAGGTCGACAGGGGGGAGTCAGCCCCAGCATTTT. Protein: CASRSTGGSQPQHF.

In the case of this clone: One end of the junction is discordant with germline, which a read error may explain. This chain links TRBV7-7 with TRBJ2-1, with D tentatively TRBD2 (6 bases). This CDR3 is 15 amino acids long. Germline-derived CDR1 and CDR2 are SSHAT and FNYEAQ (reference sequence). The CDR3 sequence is CASSLTRDFGNEQFF. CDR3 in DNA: TGTGCTAGCAGCTTAACTCGGGACTTCGGCAATGAGCAGTTCTTC.

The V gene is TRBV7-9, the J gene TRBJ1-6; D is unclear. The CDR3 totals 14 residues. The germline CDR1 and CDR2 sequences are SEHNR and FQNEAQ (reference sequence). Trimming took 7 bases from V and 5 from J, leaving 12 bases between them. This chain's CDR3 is CASNVDRDNSPLHF. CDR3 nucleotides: TGTGCCAGCAACGTTGACCGCGATAATTCACCCCTCCACTTT.

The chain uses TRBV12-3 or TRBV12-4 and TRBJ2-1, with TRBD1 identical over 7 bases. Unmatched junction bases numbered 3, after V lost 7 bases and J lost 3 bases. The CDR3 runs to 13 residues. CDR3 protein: CASTGTVYNEQFF. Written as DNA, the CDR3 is TGTGCCAGCACCGGGACAGTCTACAATGAGCAGTTCTTC.

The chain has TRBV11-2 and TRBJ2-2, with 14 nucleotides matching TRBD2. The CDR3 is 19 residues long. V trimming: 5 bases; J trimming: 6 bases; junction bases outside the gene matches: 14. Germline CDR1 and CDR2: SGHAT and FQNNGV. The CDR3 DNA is TGTGCCAGCAGCGCCTTACCGGGACTAGCGGGGGATAGGGCCGGGGAGCTGTTTTTT. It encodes CASSALPGLAGDRAGELFF.

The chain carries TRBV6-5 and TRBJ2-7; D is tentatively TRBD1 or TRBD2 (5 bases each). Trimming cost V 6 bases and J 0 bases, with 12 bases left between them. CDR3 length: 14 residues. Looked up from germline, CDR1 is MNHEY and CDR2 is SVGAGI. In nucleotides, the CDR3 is TGTGCCAGCAGGGGGGACCGGGACTCCTACGAGCAGTACTTC. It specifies CASRGDRDSYEQYF.

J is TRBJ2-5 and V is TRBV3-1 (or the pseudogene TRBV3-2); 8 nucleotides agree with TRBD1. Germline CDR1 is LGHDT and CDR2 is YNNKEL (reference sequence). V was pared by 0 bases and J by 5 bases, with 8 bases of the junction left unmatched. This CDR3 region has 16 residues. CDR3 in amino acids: CASSQDQTGARETQYF. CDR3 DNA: TGTGCCAGCAGCCAAGACCAGACAGGGGCGCGGGAGACCCAGTACTTC.

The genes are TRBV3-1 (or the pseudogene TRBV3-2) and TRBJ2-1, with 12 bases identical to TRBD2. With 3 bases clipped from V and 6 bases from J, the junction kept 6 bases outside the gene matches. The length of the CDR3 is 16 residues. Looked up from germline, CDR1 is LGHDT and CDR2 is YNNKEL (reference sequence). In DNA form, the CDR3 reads TGTGCCAGCAGCCAGACTAGCGGGGGAAGCTCCAATGAGCAGTTCTTC. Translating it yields CASSQTSGGSSNEQFF.

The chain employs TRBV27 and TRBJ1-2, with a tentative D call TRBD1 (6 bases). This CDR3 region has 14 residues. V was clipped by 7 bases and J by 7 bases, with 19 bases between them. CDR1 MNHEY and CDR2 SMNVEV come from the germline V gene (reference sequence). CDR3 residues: CASTPARGAGGYTF. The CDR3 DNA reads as TGTGCCAGCACTCCCGCACGGGGGGCGGGTGGCTACACCTTC.

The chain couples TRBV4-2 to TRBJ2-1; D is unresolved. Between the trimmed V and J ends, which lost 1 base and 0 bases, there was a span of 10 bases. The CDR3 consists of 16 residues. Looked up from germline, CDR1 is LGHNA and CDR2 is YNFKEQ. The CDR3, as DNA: TGTGCCAGCAGCCAAGCAGTTGGCAGCTCCTACAATGAGCAGTTCTTC. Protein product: CASSQAVGSSYNEQFF.

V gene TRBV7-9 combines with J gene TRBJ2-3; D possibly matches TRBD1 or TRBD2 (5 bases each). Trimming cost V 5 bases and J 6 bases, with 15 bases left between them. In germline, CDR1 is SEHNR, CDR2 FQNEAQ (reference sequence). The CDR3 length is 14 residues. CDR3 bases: TGTGCCAGCAGCCCGAGATGGGGGACGGATACGCAGTATTTT. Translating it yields CASSPRWGTDTQYF.

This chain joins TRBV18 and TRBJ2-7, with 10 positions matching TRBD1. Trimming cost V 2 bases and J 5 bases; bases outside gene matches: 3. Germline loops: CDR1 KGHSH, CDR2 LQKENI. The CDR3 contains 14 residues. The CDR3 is CASSPGTGVNEQYF. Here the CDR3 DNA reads TGTGCCAGCTCACCAGGGACAGGGGTTAACGAGCAGTACTTC. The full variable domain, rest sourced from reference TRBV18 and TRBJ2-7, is NAGVMQNPRHLVRRRGQEARLRCSPMKGHSHVYWYRQLPEEGLKFMVYLQKENIIDESGMPKERFSAEFPKEGPSILRIQQVVRGDSAAYFCASSPGTGVNEQYFGPGTRLTVT.

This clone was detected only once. This CDR3 is CASSPMAAAETQYF. CDR3 bases: TGTGCCAGCAGCCCCATGGCGGCTGCGGAGACCCAGTACTTC. The rearrangement links TRBV3-1 (or the pseudogene TRBV3-2) to TRBJ2-5; D call uncertain. This CDR3 is 14 amino acids long. Germline V gene sequence: CDR1 LGHDT, CDR2 YNNKEL (reference sequence). With 4 bases removed from V and 5 bases from J, the gap between germline ends came to 14 bases.

CDR3 sequence reads: CSVAGTGGANYGYTF. The CDR3 DNA reads as TGCAGCGTCGCCGGGACAGGGGGCGCCAACTATGGCTACACCTTC. V and J are TRBV29-1 and TRBJ1-2; 12 bases align to TRBD1. The V and J ends lost 6 bases and 2 bases, in that order; junction bases with no gene match: 7. From germline, CDR1 is SQVTM and CDR2 ANQGSEA. This CDR3 has 15 amino acids.

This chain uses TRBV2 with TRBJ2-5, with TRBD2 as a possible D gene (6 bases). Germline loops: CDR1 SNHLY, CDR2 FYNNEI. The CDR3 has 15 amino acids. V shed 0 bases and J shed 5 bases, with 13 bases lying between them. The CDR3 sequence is CASSEAWEEGETQYF. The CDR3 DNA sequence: TGTGCCAGCAGTGAAGCCTGGGAGGAGGGGGAGACCCAGTACTTC.